This TCR beta chain emerged from a study of cytomegalovirus exposure and HLA in healthy donors (dated by TCRdb to about 2017). Turning to the overall study: According to a later analysis, one platform produced both the roughly 130 validation repertoires and the approximately 660 repertoires of the first cohort. The study aimed to test whether signatures of past pathogen exposure could be identified by cataloging public T cell receptors. A separate validation cohort of more than 100 different subjects was used in addition to the roughly 640-subject first cohort. To predict cytomegalovirus infection status, the study combined high-throughput TCR immunosequencing, statistical association of individual TCRs with disease status, and machine learning. General study outcomes and caveats: A later analysis found that TCRs clustered in the first cohort also tended to co-occur in the approximately 120 validation repertoires, with more than 90% of cluster scores above 0. According to the authors, the approach could potentially be generalized to other disease states and immunological phenotypes. Most TCR sequences were seen in very few donors, while some public TCRs were found in many individuals. In vitro tests confirmed that three of the cytomegalovirus-associated TCR beta chains recognize cytomegalovirus antigens. A later analysis lacked HLA typing for the validation cohort, so it scored co-occurrence in that cohort across all 110 or so repertoires. The study listed 164 TCR beta chains as associated with cytomegalovirus. The classifier was reported to diagnose cytomegalovirus status with high specificity and sensitivity in both the original cohort and the validation cohort.

Library prep was done by the immunoSEQ multiplex PCR assay. Per the authors' processing: A statistical classification framework was built to diagnose cytomegalovirus status from the catalog of TCR beta chain sequences. TCRdb re-hosts the immuneACCESS table, in-frame sequences only. Its copies lack some clones; in the studies checked, an unresolved V gene accounts for under half of them, and the cause for the rest is not known. V, J and clone size reflect that table, while D and trimming were determined from the DNA. The sample table contains 190,000 or so clones; only one count was recorded for 84% of them. Clones ranked in the top ten supply roughly 2.8% of the sample. As encoded in the germline V gene, CDR1 is MNHNS while CDR2 is SASEGT. Cut back by 7 bases and 2 bases, the V and J ends lie 11 bases apart. There are 13 amino acids in the CDR3, from cysteine to phenylalanine inclusive. Of the read, only the CDR3 DNA is kept; its 39 bases are in frame from base 1.

The donors were included in the validation cohort of 120 subjects, a group kept apart from the approximately 690-subject first cohort. For this clone: Its antigen is currently not known. No base qualities exist here, and no much larger clone lies one base off it.

This receptor was taken from a woman aged 18-29 years in good health and CMV-seropositive. Sequencing was done on a sample of PBMCs. The chain is made from TRBV6-1 and TRBJ1-1; the D region possibly corresponds to TRBD1 (5 bases align). The CDR3 region: CASTKGVNTEAFF. DNA sequence: TGTGCCAGCACCAAAGGGGTCAACACTGAAGCTTTCTTT.